This record concerns one T cell receptor beta chain sequence. Its antigen is unknown. Only in-frame clones appear in the TCRdb table, and some are missing; sequencing was by immunoSEQ multiplex PCR. The sample holds roughly 80,000 clones, roughly 80% seen once. This specimen comes from a study of T cell clones after liver transplantation. Study details: TCRbeta sequencing after a pre-transplant mixed lymphocyte reaction identified graft-donor-reactive clones, later tracked in post-transplant blood. Draws occurred before transplant, before withdrawal, and after complete or failed withdrawal. Regarding the study as a whole: Post-transplant time points were not standardized, so conclusions are preliminary. A significant post-transplant drop in circulating graft-donor-reactive CD4 TCRbeta sequences occurred in most of the 8 subjects.

Germline lookup yields CDR1 LGHNA and CDR2 YSLEER. The V end was cut by 3 bases, the J end by 1 base, with 9 bases between. This CDR3 spans 14 amino acids. This receptor was obtained from a human patient who received a liver transplant. The T cells may partly be graft donor cells. The starting material was CD4+ T cells from blood, obtained 45 to 46 months after liver transplant. The chain uses TRBV4-3 and TRBJ1-2; D not certain. The CDR3 region is CASSHRGFNYGYTF. The CDR3 DNA follows: TGCGCCAGCAGCCACAGAGGGTTTAACTATGGCTACACCTTC.